This TCR beta chain was sequenced for a study of Graves' ophthalmopathy and Graves' hyperthyroidism. Findings and limits, study-wide: The model forecast ophthalmopathy progression, reaching 60% to 71% sensitivity and around 75% specificity. Blood also held most thyroid clonotypes expanded above 0.001 frequency.

Certain patients, namely those with other autoimmune diseases, uncontrolled infections, pregnancy or lactation, were excluded. Ten or more counts support this clonotype. Its antigen is unknown. Germline V gene data show CDR1 as LNHNV and CDR2 as YYDKDF (reference sequence). This CDR3 is built from 16 residues. V lost 3 bases, J lost 4 bases, and 8 bases stayed unmatched. RNA transcripts provided the template for amplifying TCR beta CDR3 regions. Second-round multiplex PCR came after a first-round RT-PCR that employed HTBI primers. TCRdb analysed the multiplex PCR reads with MiXCR anew, one entry per CDR3 protein. The table lists around 600,000 distinct CDR3 sequences, under 50% of them singletons.

This receptor was identified in an adult man with Graves' ophthalmopathy. Sequencing was performed on peripheral blood. The genes are TRBV15 and TRBJ1-5, with TRBD1 identical over 8 bases. Written as DNA, the CDR3 is TGTGCCACCAGCAGGGGCAGGACAGGGAATAATCAGCCCCAGCATTTT. This translates into CATSRGRTGNNQPQHF.